Shown below are 4 T cell receptor beta chains from a single sample sequenced in a study of blood T cells in healthy people across ages. A second PCR of 7 to 11 cycles used a sample-barcoded 5' primer and a J-beta primer mix. TCRdb reprocessed the 5' RACE reads via MiXCR and lists one record per CDR3 protein. The repertoire holds about 1.5 million distinct CDR3 sequences, with approximately 43% as singletons. The sequenced sample was blood. Every receptor here comes from a woman between 18 and 30 years old in good health.

The chain uses TRBV6-5 and TRBJ1-3, with D perhaps TRBD1 (6 bases). The V end was cut by 2 bases, the J end by 4 bases, with 9 bases between. The CDR3 runs 14 residues. Germline V gene lookup returns CDR1 MNHEY and CDR2 SVGAGI. CDR3 sequence reads: CASSYGGLGNTIYF. DNA of the CDR3: TGTGCCAGCAGTTACGGGGGGCTAGGAAACACCATATATTTT.

This chain joins TRBV30 and TRBJ2-7; 8 bases agree with TRBD1. Unmatched junction bases numbered 8, after V lost 1 base and J lost 3 bases. Germline V gene lookup returns CDR1 GTSNPN and CDR2 SVGIG (reference sequence). CDR3 size: 15 residues. CDR3 nucleotide sequence: TGTGCCTGGAGTGGTGACAGGGGCGTCGTCTACGAGCAGTACTTC. This codes for CAWSGDRGVVYEQYF.

The chain employs TRBV6-5 and TRBJ2-1, with D perhaps TRBD1 (5 bases). The end of the DNA aligns better with TRBJ2-7, so the J call may be wrong. The CDR3 covers 17 residues. CDR1 is MNHEY and CDR2 is SVGAGI in the germline V gene. The CDR3 is CASSYASGSGSFYEQYF. CDR3 sequence (DNA): TGTGCCAGCAGTTACGCCTCAGGGTCTGGGTCCTTCTACGAGCAGTACTTC.

The V gene is TRBV15, the J gene TRBJ2-1; 7 positions match TRBD2. Germline assignment: CDR1 LNHNV and CDR2 YYDKDF (reference sequence). V was clipped by 1 base and J by 7 bases; unmatched bases: 4. The CDR3 has 14 amino acids. CDR3 sequence reads: CATSRGSSGNEQFF. The CDR3 nucleotides are TGTGCCACCAGCAGAGGCAGTAGCGGGAATGAGCAGTTCTTC.